This TCR beta chain was sequenced in a study of shared clonotypes between healthy human individuals. In regard to this clone: Other nucleotide sequences from this sample produce the same CDR3.

TCRdb keeps only in-frame clones here, not all; method: immunoSEQ multiplex PCR. The sample shows some 1,600,000 clones, under 99% of them seen only once. Source material: naive CD4+ T cells sorted from blood. Subset meaning: CD45RA+ positively selected. The receptor's source is a man aged 30-40 years in good health.

CDR3 in amino acids: CASSLSGSETQYF. In nucleotides, the CDR3 is TGTGCCAGCAGCTTAAGCGGGAGCGAGACCCAGTACTTC. The J gene is TRBJ2-5, the V gene TRBV7-2; 8 bases align to TRBD2. The CDR3 is 13 amino acids. J gave up 5 bases and V 2 bases, and 1 base lay outside the gene matches. Germline loops: CDR1 SGHTA, CDR2 FQGNSA.